This is a list of T cell receptor beta chains from one sample in a study of T-cell reconstitution after alpha-beta-depleted transplantation in children. One entry per CDR3 protein results from TCRdb running MiXCR on the PCR reads. Of approximately 200,000 distinct CDR3 sequences listed, just over 14% were seen once; the top ten hold around 13%. The sequenced sample was PBMCs from the stem cell graft donor, obtained from the stem cell graft. The source of these receptors is a human donor who donated a stem cell graft to a child with acute lymphoblastic leukemia. CDR3s include the opening cysteine and the closing phenylalanine or tryptophan. The order of the fields is V gene, D gene, J gene, clone size, CDR3 DNA, CDR3 protein. The D gene is left open where the match is weak. Only some rows state a clone size, as once, few, many or a class for expanded clones.

V gene: TRBV5-1; D gene: TRBD2; J gene: TRBJ2-1; clone size: many; CDR3 DNA: TGCGCCAGCAGCTTGCGACTAGCGGCGGCTTCCTACAATGAGCAGTTCTTC; CDR3 protein: CASSLRLAAASYNEQFF
V gene: TRBV5-1; D gene: .; J gene: TRBJ2-1; clone size: .; CDR3 DNA: TGCGCCAGCAGCTTGGACGGGCCTATGCAGTTCTTC; CDR3 protein: CASSLDGPMQFF
V gene: TRBV12-3/TRBV12-4; D gene: .; J gene: TRBJ2-2; clone size: .; CDR3 DNA: TGTGCCAGCAGTTTGGGGACACTGAACACCGGGGAGCTGTTTTTT; CDR3 protein: CASSLGTLNTGELFF
V gene: TRBV29-1; D gene: .; J gene: TRBJ1-1; clone size: .; CDR3 DNA: TGCAGCGTTCACTCTGGCGATAGTGAAGCTTTCTTT; CDR3 protein: CSVHSGDSEAFF
V gene: TRBV5-1; D gene: .; J gene: TRBJ2-1; clone size: many; CDR3 DNA: TGCGCCAGCAGCGGGGTCGGAGGGAGCTCCTACAATGAGCAGTTCTTC; CDR3 protein: CASSGVGGSSYNEQFF
V gene: TRBV5-6; D gene: .; J gene: TRBJ2-3; clone size: many; CDR3 DNA: TGTGCCAGCAGCTCTCGGACTCCCCGGCACACTGATACGCAGTATTTT; CDR3 protein: CASSSRTPRHTDTQYF
V gene: TRBV6-5; D gene: .; J gene: TRBJ1-1; clone size: many; CDR3 DNA: TGTGCCAGCAGTTACCGGGGGCGGGCCGAAGCTTTCTTT; CDR3 protein: CASSYRGRAEAFF
V gene: TRBV20-1; D gene: TRBD2; J gene: TRBJ2-1; clone size: many; CDR3 DNA: TGCAGTGCTAAGAATAGCGGGAGGGCCGACAATGAGCAGTTCTTC; CDR3 protein: CSAKNSGRADNEQFF
V gene: TRBV20-1; D gene: TRBD2; J gene: TRBJ2-1; clone size: .; CDR3 DNA: TGCAGTGCTCGGAGGGGACTCTTCTGGCGGGAGAAGGCCAATGAGCAGTTCTTC; CDR3 protein: CSARRGLFWREKANEQFF
V gene: TRBV29-1; D gene: .; J gene: TRBJ2-7; clone size: few; CDR3 DNA: TGCAGCGCCAAAGGGACTTCTTACGAGCAGTACTTC; CDR3 protein: CSAKGTSYEQYF
V gene: TRBV20-1; D gene: TRBD1; J gene: TRBJ1-5; clone size: few; CDR3 DNA: TGCAGTGCAACCAGGGGGCGCGTTCAGCCCCAGCATTTT; CDR3 protein: CSATRGRVQPQHF
V gene: TRBV29-1; D gene: .; J gene: TRBJ1-2; clone size: many; CDR3 DNA: TGCAGCGTTGAAGATTACAGGGCAGACTATGGCTACACCTTC; CDR3 protein: CSVEDYRADYGYTF
V gene: TRBV30; D gene: .; J gene: TRBJ2-7; clone size: few; CDR3 DNA: TGTGCCTGGAGTGTAGGAGAGAACGAGCAGTACTTC; CDR3 protein: CAWSVGENEQYF
V gene: TRBV12-3/TRBV12-4; D gene: .; J gene: TRBJ1-3; clone size: many; CDR3 DNA: TGTGCCATCTCACAGGGTTCAGGAAACACCATATATTTT; CDR3 protein: CAISQGSGNTIYF
V gene: TRBV7-6; D gene: TRBD1; J gene: TRBJ2-7; clone size: many; CDR3 DNA: TGTGCCAGCAGCTTAGCAGGACAGGGGTACTACGAGCAGTACTTC; CDR3 protein: CASSLAGQGYYEQYF
V gene: TRBV27; D gene: .; J gene: TRBJ2-7; clone size: many; CDR3 DNA: TGTGCCAGCAGTCGAGGGTTCTCCTACGAGCAGTACTTC; CDR3 protein: CASSRGFSYEQYF
V gene: TRBV12-3/TRBV12-4; D gene: .; J gene: TRBJ1-4; clone size: many; CDR3 DNA: TGTGCCAGCAGTCCCCCCTATAGTGAAAAACTGTTTTTT; CDR3 protein: CASSPPYSEKLFF